The text below deals with one TCR beta chain. Its antigen is not identified. V trimming: 4 bases; J trimming: 5 bases; junction bases outside the gene matches: 8. The CDR3 is 14 residues long. Germline CDR1 and CDR2: SGHRS and YFSETQ. These data come from a study of CD8+CD57+ T cells in acquired aplastic anemia. TCR beta VDJ combinations and CDR3 sequences were profiled from genomic DNA. MiXCR, run by TCRdb on the reads, gives a single entry per CDR3 protein. The repertoire includes around 150,000 distinct CDR3 sequences, about two thirds of them detected once, and approximately 42% sits in the top ten. General study findings and limits: Patients and controls shared fewer than 30 CD8+ CDR3 sequences.

The patients chosen for sequencing had shown expansion of CD8+CD57+ cells (detected by flow cytometry). The gene calls are TRBV5-1 and TRBJ2-7; 8 bases are shared with TRBD2. Material: sorted CD4+, CD8+, or CD8+CD57+ T cells (not recorded which) from PBMCs. The source is a human donor with aplastic anemia. The CDR3 bases are TGCGCCAGCAGCCGCGGGGGGAGTGGGAACGAGCAGTACTTC. This encodes CASSRGGSGNEQYF.